This is a list of T cell receptor beta chains from one sample in a study of blood T cell repertoires in COVID-19. Some clones are missing from TCRdb's copy, which holds only in-frame ones; the method was immunoSEQ multiplex PCR. Counted here are hundreds of thousands of clones, around 89% occurring once; the ten biggest clones make up roughly 1.1%. The sequenced sample was PBMCs or T cells enriched from blood (not recorded which). The source is a man aged 25 to 40 who had recovered from COVID-19. The CDR3 runs from the conserved cysteine through the conserved F or W.

v_call,cdr3_aa
TRBV18,CASSLGQLMNTEAFF
TRBV25-1,CASSEQNTEAFF
TRBV29-1,CSVTEEAFF
TRBV27,CASKGGYNSPLHF
TRBV27,CASSLTDIASGSYEQYF
TRBV28,CASIRPGTGFEQYF
TRBV7-3,CASSLGLEGTQYF
TRBV7-9,CASSLGQVGADTQYF
TRBV6-5,CASLRTRGEKLFF
TRBV29-1,CSVPGTQEKLFF
TRBV3-1/TRBV3-2,CASSFARGYTGELFF
TRBV28,CASSADRDPYGYTF
TRBV19,CASSSLAGVEGTYEQYF
TRBV30,CAWSNQEDQPQHF
TRBV28,CASMGAGWNTEAFF
TRBV30,CAWSKTGTGAYNEQFF
TRBV7-3,CASSLGDTGEQFF
TRBV5-1,CASCPGTGDRQPQHF
TRBV9,CASSSGQRGTGELFF
TRBV24-1,CATSGPGQGEDGYTF
TRBV28,CASFATTNEKLFF
TRBV7-2,CASSLVFGQETQYF